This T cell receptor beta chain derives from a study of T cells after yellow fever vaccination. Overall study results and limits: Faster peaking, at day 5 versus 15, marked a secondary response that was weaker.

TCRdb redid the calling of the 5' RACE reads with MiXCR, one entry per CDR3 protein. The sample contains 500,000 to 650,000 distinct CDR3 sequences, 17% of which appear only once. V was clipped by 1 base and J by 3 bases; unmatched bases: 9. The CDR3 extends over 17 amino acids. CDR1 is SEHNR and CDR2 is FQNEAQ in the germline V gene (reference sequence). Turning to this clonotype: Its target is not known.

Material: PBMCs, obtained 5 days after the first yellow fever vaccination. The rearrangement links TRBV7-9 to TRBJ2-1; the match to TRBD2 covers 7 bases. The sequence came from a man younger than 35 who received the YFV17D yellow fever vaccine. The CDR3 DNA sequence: TGTGCCAGCAGCTTAGTACTGGGGGGGGGATTCTACAATGAGCAGTTCTTC. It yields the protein CASSLVLGGGFYNEQFF. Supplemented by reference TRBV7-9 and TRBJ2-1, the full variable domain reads DTGVSQNPRHKITKRGQNVTFRCDPISEHNRLYWYRQTLGQGPEFLTYFQNEAQLEKSRLLSDRFSAERPKGSFSTLEIQRTEQGDSAMYLCASSLVLGGGFYNEQFFGPGTRLTVL.